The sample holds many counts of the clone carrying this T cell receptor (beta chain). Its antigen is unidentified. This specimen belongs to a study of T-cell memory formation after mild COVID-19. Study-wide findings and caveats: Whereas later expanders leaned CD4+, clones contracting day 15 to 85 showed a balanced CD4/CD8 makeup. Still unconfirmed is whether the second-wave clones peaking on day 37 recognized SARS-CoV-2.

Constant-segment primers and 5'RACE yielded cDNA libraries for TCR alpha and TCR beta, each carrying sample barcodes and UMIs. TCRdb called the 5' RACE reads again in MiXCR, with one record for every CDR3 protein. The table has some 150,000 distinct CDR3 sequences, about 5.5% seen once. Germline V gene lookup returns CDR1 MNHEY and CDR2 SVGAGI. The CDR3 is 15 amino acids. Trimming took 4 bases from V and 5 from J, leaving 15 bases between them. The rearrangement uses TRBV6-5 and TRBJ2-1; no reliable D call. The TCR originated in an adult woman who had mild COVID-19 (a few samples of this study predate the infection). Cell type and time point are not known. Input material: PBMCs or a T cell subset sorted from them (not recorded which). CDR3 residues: CASSLTGRANNEQFF. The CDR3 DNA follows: TGTGCCAGCAGTTTAACCGGACGGGCAAACAATGAGCAGTTCTTC.